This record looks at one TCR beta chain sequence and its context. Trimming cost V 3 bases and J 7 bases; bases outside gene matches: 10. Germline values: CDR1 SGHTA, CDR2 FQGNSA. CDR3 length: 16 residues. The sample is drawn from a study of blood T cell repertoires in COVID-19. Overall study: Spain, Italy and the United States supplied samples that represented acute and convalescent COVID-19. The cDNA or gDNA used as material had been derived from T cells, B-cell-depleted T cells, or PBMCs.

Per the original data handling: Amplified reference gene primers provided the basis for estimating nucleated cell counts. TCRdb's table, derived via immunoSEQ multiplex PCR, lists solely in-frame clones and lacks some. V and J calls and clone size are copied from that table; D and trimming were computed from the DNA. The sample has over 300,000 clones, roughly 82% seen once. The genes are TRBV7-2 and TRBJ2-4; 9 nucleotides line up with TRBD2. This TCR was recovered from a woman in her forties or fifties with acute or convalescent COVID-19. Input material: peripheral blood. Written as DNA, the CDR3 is TGTGCCAGCAGCTTTGACATAGCGGGAGTTGAGAACATTCAGTACTTC. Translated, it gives CASSFDIAGVENIQYF.